This passage covers 6 T cell receptor beta chains from one sample sequenced in a study of T cell responses to AZD1222 COVID-19 vaccine. Repertoires were generated with immunoSEQ multiplex PCR, while TCRdb's copy carries only in-frame clones and drops some. This sample has 100,000 or so clones, with around nine tenths found just once. The sample here was peripheral blood, taken on day 0 of AZD1222 vaccination. The source is an adult in good health.

This CDR3 reads CASSLGDGTDQYF. For the CDR3, the DNA is TGTGCCAGCTCACTGGGGGACGGGACGGATCAGTACTTC. V is TRBV18 and J is TRBJ2-7, with D possibly being TRBD1 or TRBD2 (5 bases each). V dropped 4 bases and J dropped 10 bases, with 17 bases sitting between them. The CDR3 covers 13 residues. Germline values: CDR1 KGHSH, CDR2 LQKENI.

V usage is TRBV5-1 and J usage is TRBJ2-1, with 9 bases matching TRBD1. This CDR3 region has 15 residues. Germline loops: CDR1 SGHRS, CDR2 YFSETQ. With 4 bases clipped from V and 7 bases from J, the junction kept 9 bases outside the gene matches. DNA of the CDR3: TGCGCCAGCAGCCCACGCCGGACAGGGGAGAATGAGCAGTTCTTC. Protein sequence: CASSPRRTGENEQFF.

The rearrangement links TRBV7-3 to TRBJ2-3; D may be TRBD1 (6 bases). Germline V gives CDR1 SGHTA, CDR2 FQGTGA. The CDR3 covers 14 residues. Trimming removed 5 bases from V and 2 bases from J, with 11 bases in between. CDR3 sequence: CASSRGQYTDTQYF. The CDR3 nucleotides are TGTGCCAGCAGCCGAGGACAGTACACAGATACGCAGTATTTT.

The genes are TRBV18 and TRBJ1-2; 9 bases map to TRBD1. There are 17 residues in the CDR3. The trim removed 8 bases at V and 0 bases at J, leaving 13 bases unmatched. CDR1 is KGHSH, CDR2 LQKENI, per germline. CDR3 loop: CASVGQGGSQANYGYTF. DNA for the CDR3: TGTGCCAGCGTGGGACAGGGAGGATCCCAAGCTAACTATGGCTACACCTTC.

This chain uses TRBV4-2 with TRBJ2-2; 7 positions agree with TRBD1. This CDR3 has 17 amino acids. Germline CDR1 LGHNA, CDR2 YNFKEQ. Trimming cost V 0 bases and J 0 bases; bases outside gene matches: 4. DNA for the CDR3: TGTGCCAGCAGCCAAGACTCAGGGGGAGCGAACACCGGGGAGCTGTTTTTT. Protein product: CASSQDSGGANTGELFF.

The V and J genes are TRBV6-2 or TRBV6-3 and TRBJ1-1; D remains ambiguous. V was shortened by 6 bases and J by 0 bases, with 14 bases between the two germline ends. The CDR3 is 15 residues long. Germline V lookup: CDR1 MNHEY, CDR2 SVGEGT. The CDR3 nucleotides read TGTGCCAGCAGCCCCGTCGGGGTCATGAACACTGAAGCTTTCTTT. It specifies CASSPVGVMNTEAFF.